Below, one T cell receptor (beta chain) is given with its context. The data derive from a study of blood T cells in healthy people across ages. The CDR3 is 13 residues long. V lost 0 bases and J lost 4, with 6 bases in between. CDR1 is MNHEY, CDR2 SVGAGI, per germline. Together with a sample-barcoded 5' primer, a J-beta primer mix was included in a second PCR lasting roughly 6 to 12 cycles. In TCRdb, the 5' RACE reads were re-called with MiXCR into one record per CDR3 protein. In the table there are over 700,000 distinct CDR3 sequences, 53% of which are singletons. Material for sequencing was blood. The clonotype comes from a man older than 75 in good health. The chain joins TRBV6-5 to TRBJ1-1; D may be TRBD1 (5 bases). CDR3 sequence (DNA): TGTGCCAGCAGTTACTCCGGGGCCACTGAAGCTTTCTTT. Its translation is CASSYSGATEAFF.